This TCR beta chain was found in a study of precursors of human CD4 cytotoxic T cells (dated by TCRdb to 2017 to 2018). Study-level background: In total, around 13 donors contributed CD4+ memory subsets to the bulk TCR-seq analysis. TCR-seq analysis of approximately 15 donors yielded TCRalpha and TCRbeta chain sequences (table S7).

This clonotype qualifies as large (0.1 to 1%). Its specific antigen is unknown. No qualities accompany the bases; no much larger clone lies one base away. Sequenced on an Illumina MiSeq. On the study's bioinformatics: Repertoire diversity was measured with the Shannon-Wiener index computed in VDJtools. A TCRbeta clonotype counted as expanded if its clonotype frequency was 3 or higher. TCRdb reprocessed the public reads (quality trimming at Q25 with fastp, clone calling with MiXCR) and kept in-frame beta chains. Entries are consolidated by CDR3 protein sequence, retaining the most common genes and DNA. The V and J calls shown here were made by TCRdb, not taken from the authors' results. The table for this sample lists 150 to 200 distinct CDR3 sequences; 30% to 45% of them were counted only once. The ten most abundant clones make up around 66% of the sample. To test a precursor-effector relationship among CD4 cytotoxic T cells, bulk UMI-based TCR sequencing was performed on four sorted CD4+ memory subsets (TCM, TEM, IL-7Rhigh TEMRA, IL-7R- TEMRA). The cells came from peripheral blood mononuclear cells that had been isolated from human blood.

Per the germline V gene, KGHSH is the CDR1 and LQKENI is the CDR2. The trim is 2 bases for V and 0 bases for J, with a gap of 20 bases between the germline ends. Counted from cysteine to phenylalanine, this CDR3 has 20 amino acids. The DNA shown is the 60-base CDR3, in frame from base 1. What the study reported, not specific to this receptor: A larger fraction of IL-7Rhigh TEMRA clonotypes than of TEM or TCM clonotypes was made up of expanded effector clonotypes. The limitation that the direction of differentiation between precursor and effector cells cannot be definitively established by a human observational design was noted by the authors. Only about 95% of the 14 donors were included in some bulk TCR-seq comparisons, which suggests that not every subset was available for every donor. IL-7Rhigh and IL-7R- TEMRA subsets showed more restricted TCR repertoires, with lower diversity and more expanded clonotypes, than TCM and TEM subsets.

The chain employs TRBV18 and TRBJ1-6; D gene: possibly TRBD1, on 6 matching bases. The specimen was memory CD4+ T cells from blood (PBMCs). The clonotype was recovered from a human donor in good health. DNA sequence: TGTGCCAGCTCACCAGTGGACAGCCCTGGGTCCTACTCCTATAATTCACCCCTCCACTTT. Translation gives CASSPVDSPGSYSYNSPLHF.